The 21 T cell receptor beta chains in this list originate from one sample, sequenced in a study of molecular identifiers for immune sequencing clone quantification. TCRdb passed the PCR reads through MiXCR, listing each CDR3 protein once. The repertoire holds about 510,000 distinct CDR3 sequences, with 20% to 25% as singletons. Sequenced: naive CD8+ T cells from blood, with Jurkat cell RNA spiked in. The subset: FACS-sorted CD8+CD4-CCR7+CD45RA+ naive T cells. These TCRs come from a human donor in good health. Some libraries in this study had Jurkat cell RNA spiked in.

The chain couples TRBV3-2 to TRBJ2-2; the D call TRBD2 from the table was never checked on the DNA. TRBV3-2 is recorded as a pseudogene. This CDR3 contains 16 residues. The CDR3 DNA reads TGTGCCAGCAGGACTAGTGGGCCATCGAACACCGGGGAGCTGTTTTTT. It is translated as CASRTSGPSNTGELFF.

This clonotype was recorded many times. The chain carries TRBV3-1 and TRBJ2-3, with unresolved D. Germline CDR1 reads LGHDT; CDR2 reads YNNKEL (reference sequence). The V and J ends lost 0 bases and 0 bases respectively, with 10 bases between them. CDR3 length equals 16 residues. In DNA, the CDR3 is TGTGCCAGCAGCCAAGAGGGCGGTACTAGCACAGATACGCAGTATTTT. It codes for CASSQEGGTSTDTQYF.

The V and J genes are TRBV19 and TRBJ1-5; perhaps TRBD1 as D (5 bases). The germline V and J ends were trimmed by 2 bases and 6 bases, with 14 bases remaining between them. The length of the CDR3 is 15 residues. CDR1 and CDR2 (germline): LNHDA, SQIVND (reference sequence). CDR3 DNA sequence: TGTGCCAGTAGTATAACGGGGGGTTCCATTCAGCCCCAGCATTTT. It yields the protein CASSITGGSIQPQHF.

Concerning this clonotype itself: A much larger clone lies a single base off, so this may be a read error. This chain links TRBV7-8 with TRBJ2-2, with TRBD1 identical over 8 bases. The CDR3 loop spans 14 amino acids. The V and J ends lost 7 bases and 4 bases, in that order; junction bases with no gene match: 5. CDR1 SGHVS and CDR2 FQNEAQ come from the germline V gene. The CDR3 sequence is CASNWTGITGELFF. Written as DNA, the CDR3 is TGTGCCAGCAATTGGACAGGGATCACCGGGGAGCTGTTTTTT.

In this sample, this clonotype turned up many times. The V call is TRBV6-2 or TRBV6-3, the J call TRBJ2-3, with TRBD2 identical over 9 bases. V shed 0 bases, J shed 4 bases, and the junction held 8 bases outside the gene matches. In germline, CDR1 is MNHEY, CDR2 SVGEGT. This CDR3 has 17 amino acids. CDR3 loop: CASSYSLDSGSADTQYF. The CDR3 nucleotides read TGTGCCAGCAGTTACTCCCTGGATAGCGGGAGTGCAGATACGCAGTATTTT.

This clonotype was recorded many times. The chain uses TRBV7-2 and TRBJ2-3; maybe TRBD2 (6 bases). This CDR3 contains 15 residues. Germline lookup yields CDR1 SGHTA and CDR2 FQGNSA. Trimming shortened V by 2 bases and J by 0 bases, and 9 bases separated the two germline ends. In DNA, the CDR3 is TGTGCCAGCAGCTTATTCGGGGGAAGCACAGATACGCAGTATTTT. Residues: CASSLFGGSTDTQYF.

With respect to this clonotype: A much larger clone lies one base from this, so it may be a read error. The rearrangement joins TRBV7-9 to TRBJ1-1; D might be TRBD1 (5 bases). The CDR3 is made up of 13 amino acids. V was trimmed by 0 bases and J by 7 bases, leaving 9 bases between them. Germline V CDR1 and CDR2: SEHNR, FQNEAQ (reference sequence). CDR3 DNA sequence: TGTGCCAGCAGCTTAGCTTCTGGACATGAAGCTTTCTTT. Protein: CASSLASGHEAFF.

This clonotype was counted ten times or more. The rearrangement joins TRBV9 to TRBJ1-1; TRBD1 might be the D (5 bases). The CDR3 is made up of 14 amino acids. Germline values: CDR1 SGDLS, CDR2 YYNGEE. V was clipped by 2 bases and J by 0 bases, with 8 bases between them. Here the CDR3 DNA reads TGTGCCAGCAGCGTCGGGGGAATGAACACTGAAGCTTTCTTT. This translates into CASSVGGMNTEAFF.

This clonotype was counted many times. This chain links TRBV19 with TRBJ1-1; D remains ambiguous. The germline V gene has CDR1 LNHDA and CDR2 SQIVND (reference sequence). The CDR3 runs to 14 residues. Trimming pared 4 bases from V and 5 bases from J, leaving 14 bases between. The CDR3 loop is CASSTSTGGTEAFF. In nucleotides, the CDR3 is TGTGCCAGTAGTACATCGACGGGAGGGACTGAAGCTTTCTTT.

Turning to this clonotype: A much larger clone sits a single nucleotide away, making a read error possible. Since the CDR3 does not end with the conserved phenylalanine or tryptophan, this likely comes from a read error. The rearrangement joins TRBV5-6 to TRBJ2-3; the D is unclear. Germline CDR1 is SGHDT and CDR2 is YYEEEE. This CDR3 has 13 residues. V lost 1 base, J lost 4 bases, and 7 bases lay in between. CDR3: CASSLTHADTQYL. The CDR3 DNA sequence: TGTGCCAGCAGCTTGACTCACGCAGATACGCAGTATCTT.

Worth noting for this clonotype: This may be a read error, as it is one base from a much larger clone. The CDR3 DNA sequence: TGTGCCAGCAGCCCCTTTTTAGCGGGAGACTCGTTCTTC. Residues: CASSPFLAGDSFF. The chain couples TRBV6-5 to TRBJ2-1, with 9 bases that match TRBD2. Trimming took 6 bases from V and 15 from J; bases not matched to a gene: 12. Germline loops: CDR1 MNHEY, CDR2 SVGAGI. The CDR3 has 13 amino acids.

Remarks on this clonotype: A read error may be the cause here, since a much bigger clone is one base away. This sequence joins TRBV6-2 or TRBV6-3 and TRBJ1-1, with TRBD1 matching 7 bases. Germline lookup yields CDR1 MNHEY and CDR2 SVGEGT. CDR3 length: 13 residues. The CDR3 protein is CASSYGGQSEAYF. The DNA of the CDR3 is TGTGCCAGCAGTTACGGGGGACAGTCTGAAGCTTACTTT.

The table lists this clonotype with a few counts. The chain links TRBV19 to TRBJ1-5, with D tentatively TRBD1 (5 bases). V gave up 5 bases and J gave up 1 base, with 15 bases separating them. The CDR3 has 16 amino acids. Germline CDR1 and CDR2: LNHDA and SQIVND (reference sequence). The CDR3 region has the DNA TGTGCCAGTAGTTCAGGGACCCGAGGAAGCAATCAGCCCCAGCATTTT. It yields the protein CASSSGTRGSNQPQHF.

A note on this clonotype: The germline gene is not matched at one end of the junction; a read error may be the cause. This chain connects TRBV2 to TRBJ1-5, with a tentative D call TRBD1 (6 bases). Germline-derived CDR1 and CDR2 are SNHLY and FYNNEI. This CDR3 comprises 15 residues. The chain's CDR3 is CASNQGQYSNQPRHF. DNA of the CDR3: TGTGCCAGCAACCAGGGGCAGTATAGCAATCAGCCCCGGCATTTT.

This clonotype was seen a handful of times. This chain links TRBV27 with TRBJ1-6; D is ambiguous. The CDR3 contains 13 residues. Germline CDR1 reads MNHEY; CDR2 reads SMNVEV (reference sequence). V lost 5 bases, J lost 8 bases, and 10 bases lay in between. The CDR3 region is CASSLSKDSPLHF. The CDR3 coding sequence is TGTGCCAGCAGTCTGTCGAAAGATTCACCCCTCCACTTT.

A few counts support this clonotype. The gene calls are TRBV6-1 and TRBJ2-2; 7 bases line up with TRBD1. Trimming removed 10 bases from V and 7 bases from J; junction bases left unmatched: 9. The CDR3 totals 13 residues. Germline V gene sequence: CDR1 MNHNS, CDR2 SASEGT. The chain's CDR3 is CATATGVSGELFF. The CDR3 DNA follows: TGTGCCACCGCAACAGGGGTTAGCGGGGAGCTGTTTTTT.

This clonotype was seen more than once but under ten times. This sequence joins TRBV12-3 or TRBV12-4 and TRBJ2-5; a weak D match, TRBD1 (5 bases). The CDR3 consists of 12 residues. With 6 bases removed from V and 5 bases from J, the gap between germline ends came to 10 bases. CDR3 nucleotide sequence: TGTGCCAGCAGGGGGCTTTTTGAGACCCAGTACTTC. This encodes CASRGLFETQYF.

In this sample, this clonotype turned up many times. V is TRBV2 and J is TRBJ2-3, with 8 bases that match TRBD1. The CDR3 totals 16 residues. Germline V gene sequence: CDR1 SNHLY, CDR2 FYNNEI. V lost 2 bases to trimming and J lost 2 bases; unmatched junction nucleotides: 6. The CDR3 here is CASSEQGARVTDTQYF. CDR3 nucleotides: TGTGCCAGCAGTGAACAGGGGGCGCGGGTCACAGATACGCAGTATTTT.

To note about this clonotype: A much larger clone is a single base away; this may be a read error. V gene TRBV20-1 combines with J gene TRBJ2-3; 15 bases match TRBD2. CDR3 length: 18 residues. Germline values: CDR1 DFQATT, CDR2 SNEGSKA (reference sequence). The J segment lost 2 bases and the V segment lost 4 bases, leaving 10 bases of the junction unmatched. CDR3 sequence reads: CSANPGTSGRPPTDTQYF. The CDR3 DNA reads TGCAGTGCTAACCCCGGGACTAGCGGGAGGCCTCCCACAGATACGCAGTATTTT.

This clonotype was counted ten times or more. The V call is TRBV5-8, the J call TRBJ1-1, with 7 nucleotides matching TRBD1. The germline gives CDR1 SGHTS, CDR2 YDEGEE. V was clipped by 0 bases and J by 6 bases; unmatched bases: 5. The CDR3 runs to 14 residues. CDR3 sequence: CASSLGQGLAEAFF. The DNA of the CDR3 is TGTGCCAGCAGCTTGGGACAGGGCCTAGCTGAAGCTTTCTTT.

This clonotype was counted many times. The CDR3 region has the DNA TGTGCCAGCAGCTTAGGAAACTCCCGGGACGAAAGAGAGACCCAGTACTTC. This encodes CASSLGNSRDERETQYF. The rearrangement joins TRBV7-9 to TRBJ2-5; D is tentatively TRBD1 or TRBD2 (5 bases each). The CDR3 totals 17 residues. Trimming pared 1 base from V and 4 bases from J, leaving 19 bases between. Germline CDR1 and CDR2: SEHNR and FQNEAQ (reference sequence).